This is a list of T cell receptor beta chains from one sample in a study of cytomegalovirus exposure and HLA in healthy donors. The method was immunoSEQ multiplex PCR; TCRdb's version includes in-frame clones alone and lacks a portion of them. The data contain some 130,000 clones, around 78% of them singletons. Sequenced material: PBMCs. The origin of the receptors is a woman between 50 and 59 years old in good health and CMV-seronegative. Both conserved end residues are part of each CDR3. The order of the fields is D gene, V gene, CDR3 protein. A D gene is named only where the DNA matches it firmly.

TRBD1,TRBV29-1,CSVDPRTGHFETQYF
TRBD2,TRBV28,CASSLFGSGGASETQYF
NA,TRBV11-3,CASSPGATWGRHRTDTQYF
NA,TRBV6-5,CASSYSGGTQETQYF
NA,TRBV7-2,CASSLDPAGGYNEQFF
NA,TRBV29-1,CSVPNRSTGVTDTQYF
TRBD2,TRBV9,CASSPDWGGTAGETQYF
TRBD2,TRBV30,CAWSVAGLAYYEQYF
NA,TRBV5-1,CASSLVQGNEQFF
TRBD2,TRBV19,CASSILAGRTDTQYF
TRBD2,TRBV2,CASSPLAVLTGELFF
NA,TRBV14,CASSQDLGPGGDEQFF
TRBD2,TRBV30,CAWSVVSGIFPGELFF
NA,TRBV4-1,CASSPVSTGTSTDTQYF
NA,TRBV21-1,CASSNHLVRVPNEKLFF
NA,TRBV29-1,CSVGGTEAFF
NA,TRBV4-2,CASSQDQGSNQPQHF
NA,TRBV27,CASSLWQNNEQFF
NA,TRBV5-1,CASSSMGRVTDTQYF
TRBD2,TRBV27,CASSLLAGGQVRYEQYF
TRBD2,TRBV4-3,CASSPGLAGTDTQYF